This T cell receptor beta chain was found in a study of blood T cell repertoires in COVID-19. Study context: Sources were T cells, B-cell-depleted T cells, or PBMCs; the material itself was cDNA or gDNA.

The ends were cut back, 3 bases at V and 5 bases at J, with 8 bases in the middle. The germline V gene encodes CDR1 DFQATT and CDR2 SNEGSKA (reference sequence). CDR3 length equals 13 residues. Only in-frame clones appear in the TCRdb table, and some are missing; sequencing was by immunoSEQ multiplex PCR. The table shows around 380,000 clones, with approximately 80% occurring only once. The sequence was obtained from a human donor with acute or convalescent COVID-19. The donor label of this sample is uncertain. The rearrangement joins TRBV20-1 to TRBJ1-6, with D unclear. The sequencing sample was made of peripheral blood. CDR3 in DNA: TGCAGTGCTAGTTCTCAGAATAATTCACCCCTCCACTTT. It specifies CSASSQNNSPLHF.